This T cell receptor (beta chain) was recorded in a study of blood T cell repertoires in COVID-19. About the study: Sources were T cells, B-cell-depleted T cells, or PBMCs; the material itself was cDNA or gDNA.

Libraries were prepared by immunoSEQ multiplex PCR; TCRdb keeps only in-frame clonotypes and omits some of them. The sample contains around 150,000 clones, around 79% of which appear only once. Germline V CDR1 and CDR2: SGHVS, FQNEAQ. V dropped 5 bases and J dropped 8 bases, with 16 bases sitting between them. This CDR3 has 14 amino acids. The chain has TRBV7-8 and TRBJ2-1; D is possibly TRBD1 (6 bases). The source material was PBMCs or T cells enriched from blood (not recorded which). The TCR was taken from a woman aged 45-59 years who had recovered from COVID-19. The CDR3 protein is CASSRLGRGDEQFF. The CDR3 region has the DNA TGTGCCAGCAGCCGATTAGGCAGGGGTGATGAGCAGTTCTTC.